Sequencing of this T cell receptor beta chain was carried out in a study of blood T cell repertoires in COVID-19. Overall study: Sites across the United States, Italy and Spain contributed samples from acute and convalescent COVID-19. In each case, the material was cDNA or gDNA derived from T cells, B-cell-depleted T cells, or PBMCs.

Original processing methods: Amplified reference gene primers provided the basis for estimating nucleated cell counts. Only in-frame clones appear in the TCRdb table, and some are missing; sequencing was by immunoSEQ multiplex PCR. Clone size and the V and J calls come from that table; the DNA yielded D and trimming. The data contain over 200,000 clones, over 70% of them singletons. The CDR3 runs to 13 residues. V was cut by 5 bases and J by 4 bases, with 12 bases left in between. Per germline, CDR1 SGHDN and CDR2 FVKESK. This sequence was found in an elderly woman with acute or convalescent COVID-19. The V and J genes are TRBV14 and TRBJ2-7, with D tentatively TRBD2 (6 bases). Sequences were obtained from peripheral blood. In nucleotides, the CDR3 is TGTGCCAGCAGCGCCGGGAGTGTTTACGAGCAGTACTTC. Translated: CASSAGSVYEQYF.